Shown below are 11 T cell receptor beta chains from a single sample sequenced in a study of blood T cell repertoires in COVID-19. Assay used: immunoSEQ multiplex PCR; TCRdb lists only in-frame clones, some missing. The sample contains approximately 150,000 clones, 80% to 90% of which appear only once. The sequencing input was peripheral blood. These receptors were obtained from a woman aged 55-70 years with acute or convalescent COVID-19.

CDR3 in amino acids: CASSFTGTGRSEQFF. CDR3 sequence (DNA): TGTGCCAGCAGCTTTACCGGGACAGGGAGGTCTGAGCAGTTCTTC. The chain has TRBV11-3 and TRBJ2-1, with TRBD1 identical over 9 bases. The length of the CDR3 is 15 residues. Per germline, CDR1 SGHNT and CDR2 YENEEA. J was trimmed by 9 bases and V by 3 bases; bases with no gene match: 9.

This CDR3 reads CASSLPGQGSTGELFF. For the CDR3, the DNA is TGTGCCAGCAGCTTACCGGGACAGGGAAGCACCGGGGAGCTGTTTTTT. The J gene is TRBJ2-2, the V gene TRBV7-9; TRBD1 agrees at 9 bases. This CDR3 comprises 16 residues. V gave up 2 bases and J gave up 4 bases; unmatched junction bases: 5. CDR1 and CDR2 from the germline V gene are SEHNR and FQNEAQ (reference sequence).

The chain links TRBV18 to TRBJ1-2, with 8 positions matching TRBD1. CDR1 is KGHSH and CDR2 is LQKENI in the germline V gene. V gave up 3 bases and J gave up 5 bases; unmatched junction bases: 5. The CDR3 consists of 14 residues. For the CDR3, the DNA is TGTGCCAGCTCACCCAAGACAGGGGTATATGGCTACACCTTC. It yields the protein CASSPKTGVYGYTF.

The chain carries TRBV30 and TRBJ2-3; a possible D gene is TRBD1 (7 bases). Germline CDR1 is GTSNPN and CDR2 is SVGIG (reference sequence). V shed 4 bases and J shed 4 bases, with 15 bases lying between them. The CDR3 has 14 residues. In nucleotides, the CDR3 is TGTGCCTGGAACAAGGGGGCGGGGTCAGATACGCAGTATTTT. Translation gives CAWNKGAGSDTQYF.

This clone has a single count. The chain combines TRBV3-1 (or the pseudogene TRBV3-2) with TRBJ1-1; D might be TRBD1 (6 bases). This CDR3 region has 12 residues. The germline gives CDR1 LGHDT, CDR2 YNNKEL (reference sequence). Trimming pared 4 bases from V and 5 bases from J, leaving 8 bases between. CDR3 sequence: CASSLTGTEAFF. CDR3 sequence (DNA): TGTGCCAGCAGCCTTACAGGGACTGAAGCTTTCTTT.

This sequence joins TRBV6-5 and TRBJ1-6; no definite D call. Trimming removed 2 bases at V and 5 bases at J, with 7 bases between. The CDR3 covers 14 residues. Germline V gene sequence: CDR1 MNHEY, CDR2 SVGAGI. In DNA form, the CDR3 reads TGTGCCAGCAGTTACGTTCCAGATAATTCACCCCTCCACTTT. Translation gives CASSYVPDNSPLHF.

The chain carries TRBV6-1 and TRBJ1-1; 10 bases align to TRBD1. Unmatched junction bases numbered 10, after V lost 11 bases and J lost 7 bases. Germline V lookup: CDR1 MNHNS, CDR2 SASEGT. The CDR3 spans 13 residues. The CDR3 loop reads CAARQGASDEAFF. CDR3 coding DNA: TGTGCCGCCCGACAGGGGGCGTCGGATGAAGCTTTCTTT.

The V gene is TRBV6-5, the J gene TRBJ1-5; D ambiguous. CDR3 length: 13 amino acids. CDR1 is MNHEY, CDR2 SVGAGI, per germline. V lost 6 bases, J lost 5 bases, and 11 bases lay in between. In DNA form, the CDR3 reads TGTGCCAGCAGCCCGGGTTTTTATCAGCCCCAGCATTTT. Protein: CASSPGFYQPQHF.

The rearrangement uses TRBV19 and TRBJ1-4, with 8 positions matching TRBD1. The J segment lost 6 bases and the V segment lost 9 bases, leaving 21 bases of the junction unmatched. This CDR3 contains 18 residues. Germline V gene sequence: CDR1 LNHDA, CDR2 SQIVND (reference sequence). Here the CDR3 reads CASRPRTGKSGGYEKLFF. DNA for the CDR3: TGTGCCAGCAGGCCGAGGACAGGGAAAAGTGGGGGCTATGAAAAACTGTTTTTT.

The chain joins TRBV3-1 (or the pseudogene TRBV3-2) to TRBJ2-1; D remains unclear. This CDR3 region has 17 residues. CDR1 is LGHDT, CDR2 YNNKEL, per germline (reference sequence). The V end lost 4 bases, the J end lost 2 bases, and 18 bases lay between the germline ends. The CDR3 DNA sequence: TGTGCCAGCAGCCCTCCTTCCCATACTGTCGCCTACAATGAGCAGTTCTTC. The encoded protein is CASSPPSHTVAYNEQFF.

The chain recombines TRBV2 with TRBJ1-4; D gene unclear. Germline V gene data show CDR1 as SNHLY and CDR2 as FYNNEI. The CDR3 runs 14 residues. V lost 5 bases and J lost 5, with 12 bases in between. The CDR3 spells CASSFATWNEKLFF. The CDR3, as DNA: TGTGCCAGCAGTTTCGCGACATGGAATGAAAAACTGTTTTTT.